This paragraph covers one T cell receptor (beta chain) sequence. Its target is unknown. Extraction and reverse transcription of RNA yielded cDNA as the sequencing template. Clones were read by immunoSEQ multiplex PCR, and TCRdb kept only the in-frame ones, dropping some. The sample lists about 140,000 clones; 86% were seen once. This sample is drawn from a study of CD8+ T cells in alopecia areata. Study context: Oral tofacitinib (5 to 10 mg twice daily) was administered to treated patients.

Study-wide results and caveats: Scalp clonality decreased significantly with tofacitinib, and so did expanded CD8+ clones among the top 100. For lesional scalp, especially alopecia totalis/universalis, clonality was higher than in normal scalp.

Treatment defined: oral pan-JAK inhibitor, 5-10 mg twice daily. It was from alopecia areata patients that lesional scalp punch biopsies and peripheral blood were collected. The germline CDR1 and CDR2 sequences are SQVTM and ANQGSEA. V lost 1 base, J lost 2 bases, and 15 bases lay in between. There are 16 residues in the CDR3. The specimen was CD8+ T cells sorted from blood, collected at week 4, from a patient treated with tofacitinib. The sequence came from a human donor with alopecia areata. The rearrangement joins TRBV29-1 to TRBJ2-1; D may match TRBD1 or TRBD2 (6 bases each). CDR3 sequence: CSVEGLASGAYNEQFF. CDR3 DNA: TGCAGCGTTGAAGGGCTAGCGTCAGGGGCCTACAATGAGCAGTTCTTC.